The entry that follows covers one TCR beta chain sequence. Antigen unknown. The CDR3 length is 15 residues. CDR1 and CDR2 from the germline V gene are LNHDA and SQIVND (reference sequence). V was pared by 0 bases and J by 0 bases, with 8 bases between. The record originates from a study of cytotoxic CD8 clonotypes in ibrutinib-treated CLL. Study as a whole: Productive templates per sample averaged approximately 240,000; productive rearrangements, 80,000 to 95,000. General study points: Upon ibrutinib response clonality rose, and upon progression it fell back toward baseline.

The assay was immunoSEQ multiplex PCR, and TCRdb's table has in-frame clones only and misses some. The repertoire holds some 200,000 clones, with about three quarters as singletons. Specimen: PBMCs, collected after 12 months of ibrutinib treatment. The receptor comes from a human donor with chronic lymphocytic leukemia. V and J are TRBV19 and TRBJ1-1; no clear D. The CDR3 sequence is CASSIDLVVNTEAFF. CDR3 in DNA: TGTGCCAGTAGTATAGATCTCGTGGTGAACACTGAAGCTTTCTTT.